The source of this T cell receptor (beta chain) is a study of shared clonotypes between healthy human individuals. Findings of the study overall: Represented genetic and exposure-history diversity was restricted by having few donors.

Assay: immunoSEQ multiplex PCR; the TCRdb copy retains only in-frame clones and omits some. The data show 2 million to 2.5 million clones, approximately 93% seen once. Comment on this clone: The antigen is not known.

This sequence originates from a man between 18 and 35 years old in good health. Some clones in this sample may be carry-over from other donors' samples. The sample consisted of naive CD4+ T cells from PBMCs. The subset denotes: CD45RA+ positively selected.

In DNA form, the CDR3 reads TGTGCCAGCAGTGAATTGCCAGGGGCCACCTTAGGCCCCAATCAGCCCCAGCATTTT. Translated: CASSELPGATLGPNQPQHF. The gene calls are TRBV28 and TRBJ1-5, with a weak D call TRBD1 (6 bases). The CDR3 is 19 residues long. CDR1 and CDR2 from the germline V gene are MDHEN and SYDVKM. V lost 5 bases to trimming and J lost 3 bases, with 26 bases between them.